This entry lists 8 T cell receptor beta chains sequenced from one sample in a study of blood T cells in healthy people across ages. Through a sample-barcoded 5' primer and a J-beta primer mix, a second PCR was run for roughly 7 to 12 cycles. TCRdb recomputed calls from the 5' RACE reads with MiXCR, one row per CDR3 protein. This sample has 1 million or so distinct CDR3 sequences; 45% occur once, and the top ten carry about 19%. Sequencing was carried out using blood. The source of these receptors is a woman aged 60 to 75 in good health.

The V call is TRBV6-5, the J call TRBJ1-6, with 9 bases that match TRBD1. The CDR3 length is 14 residues. V shed 2 bases, J shed 10 bases, and the junction held 3 bases outside the gene matches. The germline V gene has CDR1 MNHEY and CDR2 SVGAGI. CDR3 sequence reads: CASSYGTGNSPLHF. Here the CDR3 DNA reads TGTGCCAGCAGTTACGGGACAGGGAACTCACCCCTCCACTTT.

This clonotype has only one observation. The chain recombines TRBV20-1 with TRBJ2-1; no definite D call. Trimming removed 1 base from V and 9 bases from J, with 7 bases in between. This CDR3 spans 11 amino acids. The germline V gene has CDR1 DFQATT and CDR2 SNEGSKA (reference sequence). The CDR3 reads CSARGRSEQFF. Here the CDR3 DNA reads TGCAGTGCTAGAGGGCGGAGTGAGCAGTTCTTC.

The V gene is TRBV9, the J gene TRBJ2-5, with 10 bases that match TRBD2. The CDR3 covers 16 residues. Germline-derived CDR1 and CDR2 are SGDLS and YYNGEE. The V and J ends lost 0 bases and 11 bases, in that order; junction bases with no gene match: 13. The CDR3 sequence is CASSVASSSGRGEQYF. For the CDR3, the DNA is TGTGCCAGCAGCGTAGCTAGTTCTAGCGGGAGAGGTGAGCAGTACTTC.

The chain recombines TRBV20-1 with TRBJ1-5, with 7 nucleotides matching TRBD1. The CDR3 extends over 13 amino acids. From germline, CDR1 is DFQATT and CDR2 SNEGSKA (reference sequence). Trimming removed 5 bases from V and 3 bases from J; junction bases left unmatched: 4. CDR3 loop: CSAYRGFNQPQHF. CDR3 in DNA: TGCAGTGCTTACAGGGGTTTCAATCAGCCCCAGCATTTT.

V gene TRBV6-5 combines with J gene TRBJ2-7; TRBD1 might be the D (5 bases). Trimming left V 2 bases short and J 2 bases short, with 16 bases between. The CDR3 sequence is 16 residues long. CDR1 MNHEY and CDR2 SVGAGI come from the germline V gene. CDR3 amino acids: CASSYRTLTGTYEQYF. The DNA for the CDR3 is TGTGCCAGCAGTTACCGCACGCTAACAGGAACCTACGAGCAGTACTTC.

V gene TRBV20-1 combines with J gene TRBJ2-7, with TRBD1 matching over 9 bases. From germline, CDR1 is DFQATT and CDR2 SNEGSKA (reference sequence). The CDR3 has 14 amino acids. V lost 4 bases and J lost 2; bases outside the gene matches: 6. The CDR3 loop reads CSAIRDREPYEQYF. CDR3 sequence (DNA): TGCAGTGCTATCCGGGACAGGGAACCCTACGAGCAGTACTTC.

This clonotype was observed a handful of times. This rearrangement joins TRBV29-1 to TRBJ2-7; 9 nucleotides match TRBD1. CDR1 and CDR2 from the germline V gene are SQVTM and ANQGSEA. V was clipped by 8 bases and J by 4 bases; unmatched bases: 6. The CDR3 loop spans 12 amino acids. Here the CDR3 reads CSYRGLTYEQYF. Written as DNA, the CDR3 is TGCAGCTACAGGGGGCTTACTTACGAGCAGTACTTC.

This clonotype was picked up a small number of times. The chain is built from TRBV20-1 and TRBJ2-7, with 10 bases identical to TRBD2. CDR3 length: 15 amino acids. The trim removed 2 bases at V and 2 bases at J, leaving 6 bases unmatched. Per the germline V gene, CDR1 is DFQATT and CDR2 is SNEGSKA (reference sequence). Here the CDR3 reads CSARPPSGSAYEQYF. The CDR3 DNA reads as TGCAGTGCTAGACCCCCTAGCGGGAGCGCCTACGAGCAGTACTTC.